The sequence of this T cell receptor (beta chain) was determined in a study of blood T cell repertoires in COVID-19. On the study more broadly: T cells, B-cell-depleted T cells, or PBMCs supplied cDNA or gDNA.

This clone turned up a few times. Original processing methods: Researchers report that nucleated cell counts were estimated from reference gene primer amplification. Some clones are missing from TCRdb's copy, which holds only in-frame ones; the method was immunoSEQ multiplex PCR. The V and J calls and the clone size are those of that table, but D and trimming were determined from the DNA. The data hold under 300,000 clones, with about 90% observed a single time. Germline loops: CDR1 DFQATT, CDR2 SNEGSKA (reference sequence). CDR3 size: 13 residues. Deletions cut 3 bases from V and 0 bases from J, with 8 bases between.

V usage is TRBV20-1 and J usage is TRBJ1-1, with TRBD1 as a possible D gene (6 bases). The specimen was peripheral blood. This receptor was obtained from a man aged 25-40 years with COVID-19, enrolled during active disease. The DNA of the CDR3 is TGCAGTGCTAGTTGGGACATGAACACTGAAGCTTTCTTT. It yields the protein CSASWDMNTEAFF.